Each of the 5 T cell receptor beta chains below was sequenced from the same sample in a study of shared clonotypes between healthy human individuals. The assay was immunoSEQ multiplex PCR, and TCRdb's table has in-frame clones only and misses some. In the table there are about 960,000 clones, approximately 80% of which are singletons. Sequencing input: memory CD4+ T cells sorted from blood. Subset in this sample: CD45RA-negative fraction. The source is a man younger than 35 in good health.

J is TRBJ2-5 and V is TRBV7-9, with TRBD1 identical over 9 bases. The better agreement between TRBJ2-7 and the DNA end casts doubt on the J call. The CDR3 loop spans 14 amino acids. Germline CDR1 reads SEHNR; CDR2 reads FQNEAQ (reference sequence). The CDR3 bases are TGTGCCAGCAGGAAAGCCGGGACAGGGAACGAGCAGTACTTC. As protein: CASRKAGTGNEQYF.

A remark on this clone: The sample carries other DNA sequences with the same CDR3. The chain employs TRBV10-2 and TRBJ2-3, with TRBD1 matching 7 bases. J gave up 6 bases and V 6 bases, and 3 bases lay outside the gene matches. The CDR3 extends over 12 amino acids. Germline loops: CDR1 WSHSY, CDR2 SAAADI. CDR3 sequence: CASSPQGDTQYF. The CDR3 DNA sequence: TGCGCCAGCAGCCCACAGGGGGATACGCAGTATTTT.

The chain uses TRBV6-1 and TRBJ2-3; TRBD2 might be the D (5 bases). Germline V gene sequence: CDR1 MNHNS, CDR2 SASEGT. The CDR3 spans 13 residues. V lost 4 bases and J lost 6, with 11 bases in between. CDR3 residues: CASSATRDDTQYF. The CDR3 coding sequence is TGTGCCAGCAGTGCGACCCGGGATGATACGCAGTATTTT.

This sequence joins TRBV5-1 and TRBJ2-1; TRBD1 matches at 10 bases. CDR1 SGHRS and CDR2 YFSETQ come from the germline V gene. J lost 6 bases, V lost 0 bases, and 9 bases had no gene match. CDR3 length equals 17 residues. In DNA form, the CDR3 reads TGCGCCAGCAGCTTGGGTCAGACAGGGGGCCTCCGCAATGAGCAGTTCTTC. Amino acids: CASSLGQTGGLRNEQFF.

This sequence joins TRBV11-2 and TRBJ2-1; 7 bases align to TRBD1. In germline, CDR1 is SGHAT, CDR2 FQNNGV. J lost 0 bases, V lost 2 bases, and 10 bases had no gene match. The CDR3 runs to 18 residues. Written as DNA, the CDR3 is TGTGCCAGCAGCTTATCCGCGACAGGGAGTACCTCCTACAATGAGCAGTTCTTC. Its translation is CASSLSATGSTSYNEQFF.